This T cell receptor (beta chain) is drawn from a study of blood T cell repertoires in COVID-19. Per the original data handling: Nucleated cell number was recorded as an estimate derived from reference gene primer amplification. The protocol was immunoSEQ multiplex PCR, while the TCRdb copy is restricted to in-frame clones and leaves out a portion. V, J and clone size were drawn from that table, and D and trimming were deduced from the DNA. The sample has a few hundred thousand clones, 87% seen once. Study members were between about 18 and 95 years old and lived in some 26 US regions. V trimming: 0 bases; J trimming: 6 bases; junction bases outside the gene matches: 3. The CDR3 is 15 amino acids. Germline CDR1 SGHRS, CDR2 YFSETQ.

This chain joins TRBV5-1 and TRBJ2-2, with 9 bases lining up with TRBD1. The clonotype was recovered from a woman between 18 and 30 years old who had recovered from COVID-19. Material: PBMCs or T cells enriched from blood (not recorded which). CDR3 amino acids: CASSLEGQGAGELFF. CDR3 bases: TGCGCCAGCAGCTTGGAGGGACAGGGTGCCGGGGAGCTGTTTTTT.